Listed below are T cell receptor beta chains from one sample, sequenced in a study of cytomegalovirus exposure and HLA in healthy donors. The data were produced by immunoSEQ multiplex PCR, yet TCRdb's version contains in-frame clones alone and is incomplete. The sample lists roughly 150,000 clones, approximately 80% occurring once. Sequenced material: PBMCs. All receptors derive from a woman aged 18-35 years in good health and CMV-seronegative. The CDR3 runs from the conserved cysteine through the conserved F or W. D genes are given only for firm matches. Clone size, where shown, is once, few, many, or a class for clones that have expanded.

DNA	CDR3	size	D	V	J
TGTGCCAGTAGTGTGCAGATTCTAGCCAAAAACATTCAGTACTTC	CASSVQILAKNIQYF	-	-	TRBV19	TRBJ2-4
TGTGCCAGCTCCCTGGAGGACGGGGGTCAGCCCCAGCATTTT	CASSLEDGGQPQHF	-	-	TRBV18	TRBJ1-5
TGTGCCAGCTTCTGGGACAGGGGTATTAGTGAGCAGTTCTTC	CASFWDRGISEQFF	-	TRBD1	TRBV18	TRBJ2-1
TGTGCCAGCAGCTTCAGGACTAGCGGGACGAACACCGGGGAGCTGTTTTTT	CASSFRTSGTNTGELFF	-	TRBD2	TRBV11-2	TRBJ2-2
TGTGCCAGCAGTACCCGGGACAGGGACAAGGACATTCAGTACTTC	CASSTRDRDKDIQYF	-	TRBD1	TRBV25-1	TRBJ2-4
TGTGCCAGCAGCCCCCTAGGTGTGCGGGAGACTTACGAGCAGTACTTC	CASSPLGVRETYEQYF	-	TRBD2	TRBV7-9	TRBJ2-7
TGTGCCAGCAGCTTCACTAGCGGAACCTACGAGCAGTACTTC	CASSFTSGTYEQYF	-	TRBD2	TRBV27	TRBJ2-7
TGTGCCAGCAGTATCCCGGACAGGGTCTCTGGCTACACCTTC	CASSIPDRVSGYTF	-	TRBD1	TRBV28	TRBJ1-2
TGTGCCAGCAGCGCCCACAGGGGGCTCGGGGAAAAACTGTTTTTT	CASSAHRGLGEKLFF	-	TRBD1	TRBV9	TRBJ1-4
TGTGCCAGCAGCTTGGAAAGACAGGGGTCCGGGGAGCTGTTTTTT	CASSLERQGSGELFF	-	TRBD1	TRBV5-5	TRBJ2-2
TGTGCCTCCCGAACAGACAGGGAGGCGGGTGGCTACACCTTC	CASRTDREAGGYTF	once	TRBD1	TRBV28	TRBJ1-2
TGCGCCAGCAGCCCAGGACAGGCTAGCAATCAGCCCCAGCATTTT	CASSPGQASNQPQHF	-	TRBD1	TRBV5-1	TRBJ1-5
TGTGCCAGCAGACAGGGACAGTCCTACGAGCAGTACTTC	CASRQGQSYEQYF	-	TRBD1	TRBV6-1	TRBJ2-7
TGTGCCGGCAGCCGCGAGGACTATGGCTACACCTTC	CAGSREDYGYTF	once	-	TRBV7-9	TRBJ1-2
TGCGCCAGCAGCGTGCGGGACGGCGAGCAGTTCTTC	CASSVRDGEQFF	-	-	TRBV10-1	TRBJ2-1
TGTGCTAGTGCCCTAGGGGGGGGGAACACTGAAGCTTTCTTT	CASALGGGNTEAFF	-	-	TRBV12-5	TRBJ1-1
TGTGCCAGCAGGCCAATCGACAGGGCGCTCTCCGGCTACACCTTC	CASRPIDRALSGYTF	-	TRBD1	TRBV6-1	TRBJ1-2
TGCGCCAGCAGCATTAGCGGGAGCCGGGATACGCAGTATTTT	CASSISGSRDTQYF	few	TRBD2	TRBV5-1	TRBJ2-3
TGTGCCAGTAGGACAGGCCCTAACTATGGCTACACCTTC	CASRTGPNYGYTF	-	-	TRBV19	TRBJ1-2
TGCGCCAGCAGCTTGACGGGAGTAGAAGCTTTCTTT	CASSLTGVEAFF	-	-	TRBV5-1	TRBJ1-1
TGCGCCAGCAGTCGTAACGGAGGTGGGTCCTACAATGAGCAGTTCTTC	CASSRNGGGSYNEQFF	-	-	TRBV4-1	TRBJ2-1
TGTGCCAGCAGCTCTATAGCGGGAGTAAACACCGGGGAGCTGTTTTTT	CASSSIAGVNTGELFF	-	TRBD2	TRBV5-4	TRBJ2-2
TGTGCCAGTAGTAACAGGGTTTACTACGAGCAGTACTTC	CASSNRVYYEQYF	-	-	TRBV19	TRBJ2-7
TGTGCCAGCAGTTTGGTGGTCGGGACACGTCCCTACAATGAGCAGTTCTTC	CASSLVVGTRPYNEQFF	-	-	TRBV5-8	TRBJ2-1
TGCGCCAGCAGCCTTTTGGACACATACCAAGAGACCCAGTACTTC	CASSLLDTYQETQYF	-	-	TRBV4-1	TRBJ2-5
TGTGCCAGCAGTTCATCTGGGGGGGCAGAGACCCAGTACTTC	CASSSSGGAETQYF	-	-	TRBV5-6	TRBJ2-5
TGCGCCAGCAGCAACGGACTGGCGGGCGCCTACGAGCAGTACTTC	CASSNGLAGAYEQYF	-	-	TRBV5-1	TRBJ2-7
TGTGCCAGTAAACCGGGACAGCTGAACACTGAAGCTTTCTTT	CASKPGQLNTEAFF	few	TRBD1	TRBV19	TRBJ1-1
TGTGCCAGCAGCTTGGATTTGTGGGCCCAATCCTACGAGCAGTACTTC	CASSLDLWAQSYEQYF	-	-	TRBV5-4	TRBJ2-7
TGTGCCAGCAGTGAAGATACTTTAAATGAGCAGTTCTTC	CASSEDTLNEQFF	-	-	TRBV6-4	TRBJ2-1
TGTGCCAGCAGCTTAACCGGGCAGGGCGACACTGAAGCTTTCTTT	CASSLTGQGDTEAFF	-	-	TRBV7-3	TRBJ1-1
TGCGCCAGCAAAGAAGAAGGGGTTATCGCTGAAGCTTTCTTT	CASKEEGVIAEAFF	-	-	TRBV5-1	TRBJ1-1
TGCAGTGCTAGATTGGACACCACGGTCTATTTT	CSARLDTTVYF	-	-	TRBV20-1	TRBJ1-5
TGTGCCAGCAGTTACTCAGCGACTAGCGACTACGAGCAGTACTTC	CASSYSATSDYEQYF	-	TRBD2	TRBV6-5	TRBJ2-7
TGCGCCAGCAGCCCACTGACAGTCTCCAGCGAGCAGTACTTC	CASSPLTVSSEQYF	-	-	TRBV10-2	TRBJ2-7
TGCGCCAGCAGCCACGCGGACAGGGGGCCAAACATTCAGTACTTC	CASSHADRGPNIQYF	-	TRBD1	TRBV5-1	TRBJ2-4
TGTGCCAGCACCTCTGGCGGTGGGGGCTACACCTTC	CASTSGGGGYTF	-	-	TRBV6-5	TRBJ1-2
TGTGCCAGCAGCGTCGCCGGGACAGCTTACTCTGGAAACACCATATATTTT	CASSVAGTAYSGNTIYF	-	TRBD1	TRBV9	TRBJ1-3
TGTGCCAGTAGTCCGGGACTAGGGAGCTCCTACAATGAGCAGTTCTTC	CASSPGLGSSYNEQFF	-	TRBD2	TRBV19	TRBJ2-1
TGTGCCAGCAGTGAGTGGGGACAGGAGTATGGCTACACCTTC	CASSEWGQEYGYTF	-	TRBD1	TRBV6-1	TRBJ1-2
TGTTCCAGCAGCTTATTTATAGGGGCCGATCAGCCCCAGCATTTT	CSSSLFIGADQPQHF	-	-	TRBV7-9	TRBJ1-5
TGTGCCAGCAGCTCGGAGATTCAACAAGAGACCCAGTACTTC	CASSSEIQQETQYF	-	-	TRBV11-2	TRBJ2-5
TGTGCCAGCAGTCCGGGAAGCTCCTACAATGAGCAGTTCTTC	CASSPGSSYNEQFF	-	-	TRBV28	TRBJ2-1
TGTGCCAGTAGTCAGGGACTAGTGAACATTCAGTACTTC	CASSQGLVNIQYF	once	TRBD2	TRBV19	TRBJ2-4
TGTGTCATCCAGGCCCGACAGATACTAGCGGGAGTCAATGAGCAGTTCTTC	CVIQARQILAGVNEQFF	-	TRBD2	TRBV7-9	TRBJ2-1
TGTGCCAGCAGCTTAGCAGGGGGGCCCTACAATGAGCAGTTCTTC	CASSLAGGPYNEQFF	-	-	TRBV13	TRBJ2-1
TGTGCCAGCAGCTTAGAGACAGGTTATAATTCACCCCTCCACTTT	CASSLETGYNSPLHF	-	-	TRBV11-2	TRBJ1-6
TGTGCCAGCAAATCCGGGACAGGGTCTCTCCGCGAGCAGTACTTC	CASKSGTGSLREQYF	-	TRBD1	TRBV6-1	TRBJ2-7
TGTGCCTGGGCTCCCGGTGCAACTAATGAAAAACTGTTTTTT	CAWAPGATNEKLFF	-	-	TRBV30	TRBJ1-4
TGCAGCGTTGTCAGGGCCTTGAACACTGAAGCTTTCTTT	CSVVRALNTEAFF	-	-	TRBV29-1	TRBJ1-1
TGTGCCAGCAGGCAGGCGGGTTTGGAGACCCAGTACTTC	CASRQAGLETQYF	-	-	TRBV7-8	TRBJ2-5
TGTGCCAGCAGCCAAACGGAGGGTCAGCCCCAGCATTTT	CASSQTEGQPQHF	-	-	TRBV7-3	TRBJ1-5
TGTGCCAGCAGTGATGTAGGCGAGACATACAATGAGCAGTTCTTC	CASSDVGETYNEQFF	few	-	TRBV6-1	TRBJ2-1
TGTGCCAGCAGTGACGGCAGGAAGCATTCCTACGAGCAGTACTTC	CASSDGRKHSYEQYF	-	-	TRBV6-1	TRBJ2-7